The 5 T cell receptor beta chains given below trace back to one sample, sequenced in a study of CD8 T cells in ankylosing spondylitis (dated by TCRdb to between 2016 and 2019). General study outcomes and caveats: A TCR beta motif of about 8 highly homologous amino acid variants appeared characteristic of blood from ankylosing spondylitis patients.

Their antigens remain unidentified. The library came from 5' RACE. TCRdb shows the sequencer as Illumina HiSeq 2500. TCRdb reprocessed the public reads (quality trimming at Q25 with fastp, clone calling with MiXCR) and kept in-frame beta chains. Rows with one shared CDR3 protein collapse into an entry with the most common genes and DNA. The sample has 650,000 to 800,000 distinct CDR3 sequences on record, under 20% of them singletons. The ten biggest clones cover approximately 18% of the sample. Input material: blood, either unsorted or a sorted T cell fraction (not recorded which). All receptors derive from a male donor with ankylosing spondylitis.

There are a few counts of this clonotype. V gene TRBV4-3 combines with J gene TRBJ2-3; D is uncertain. CDR1 and CDR2 from the germline V gene are LGHNA and YSLEER. Trimming cost V 0 bases and J 3 bases, with 10 bases left between them. This CDR3 contains 15 residues. CDR3 region: CASSQDRDLTDTQYF. CDR3 nucleotide sequence: TGCGCCAGCAGCCAAGATCGTGACTTGACAGATACGCAGTATTTT.

This clonotype was counted between two and nine times. This chain joins TRBV5-1 and TRBJ1-2, with 8 bases lining up with TRBD1. The germline gives CDR1 SGHRS, CDR2 YFSETQ. After removal of 0 bases from V and 7 bases from J, the junction contained 8 bases not matched to a gene. The CDR3 runs to 15 residues. The CDR3: CASSLAPTGAGGYTF. As DNA, the CDR3 is TGCGCCAGCAGCTTGGCCCCGACAGGGGCGGGTGGCTACACCTTC.

This clonotype was detected only a few times. This chain joins TRBV20-1 and TRBJ2-5, with a weak D call TRBD2 (7 bases). Looked up from germline, CDR1 is DFQATT and CDR2 is SNEGSKA (reference sequence). Trimming cost V 0 bases and J 5 bases, with 13 bases left between them. CDR3 length: 14 amino acids. This CDR3 reads CSAREGGRWETQYF. The CDR3 nucleotides read TGCAGTGCTAGAGAGGGGGGGCGTTGGGAGACCCAGTACTTC.

This clonotype was detected a few times. This rearrangement joins TRBV12-3 or TRBV12-4 to TRBJ1-1; TRBD1 is a possible D gene (5 bases). CDR3 size: 11 residues. Trimming took 6 bases from V and 7 from J, leaving 9 bases between them. CDR3 loop: CASRRQSEAFF. Here the CDR3 DNA reads TGTGCCAGCAGGAGACAGAGTGAAGCTTTCTTT.

The CDR3 sequence is CASSPQVSNTDTQYF. The CDR3 DNA reads as TGTGCCAGCAGCCCCCAGGTGTCTAACACAGATACGCAGTATTTT. The V gene is TRBV3-1, the J gene TRBJ2-3, with unresolved D. Per germline, CDR1 LGHDT and CDR2 YNNKEL (reference sequence). The CDR3 is 15 amino acids. V was shortened by 4 bases and J by 2 bases, with 13 bases between the two germline ends.